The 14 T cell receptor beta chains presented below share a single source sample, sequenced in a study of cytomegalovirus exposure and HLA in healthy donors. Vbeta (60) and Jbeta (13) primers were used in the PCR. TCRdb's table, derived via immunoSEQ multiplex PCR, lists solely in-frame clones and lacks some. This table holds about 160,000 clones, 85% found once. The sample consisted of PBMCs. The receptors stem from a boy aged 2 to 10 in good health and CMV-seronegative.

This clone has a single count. Here the CDR3 reads CASSQPARDRGGEQYF. The CDR3 DNA sequence: TGCGCCAGCAGCCAACCAGCCCGTGACAGGGGAGGCGAGCAGTACTTC. The chain is built from TRBV4-1 and TRBJ2-7, with TRBD1 identical over 8 bases. The V segment lost 2 bases and the J segment 6 bases; nucleotides outside the gene matches: 12. This CDR3 comprises 16 residues. CDR1 and CDR2 from the germline V gene are MGHRA and YSYEKL.

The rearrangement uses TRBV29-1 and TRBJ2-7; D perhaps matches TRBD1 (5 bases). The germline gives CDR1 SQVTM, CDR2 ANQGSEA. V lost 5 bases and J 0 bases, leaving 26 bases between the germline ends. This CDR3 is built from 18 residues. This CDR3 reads CSVYNGTSRDRISYEQYF. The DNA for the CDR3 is TGCAGCGTTTACAACGGTACCTCCCGTGACAGAATCTCCTACGAGCAGTACTTC.

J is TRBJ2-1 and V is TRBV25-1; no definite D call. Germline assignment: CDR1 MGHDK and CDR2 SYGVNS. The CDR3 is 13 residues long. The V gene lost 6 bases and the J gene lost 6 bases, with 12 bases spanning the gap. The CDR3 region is CASSPSTVNEQFF. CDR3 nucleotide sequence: TGTGCCAGCAGCCCATCAACGGTCAATGAGCAGTTCTTC.

The CDR3 DNA reads TGTGCCAGCAGTTACCCCGAGGTGGACTGCTCCCTGCAGTTCTTC. Translated: CASSYPEVDCSLQFF. The chain uses TRBV6-5 and TRBJ2-1; D possibly corresponds to TRBD2 (5 bases). Germline V gene lookup returns CDR1 MNHEY and CDR2 SVGAGI. The V end was cut by 2 bases, the J end by 12 bases, with 20 bases between. The CDR3 is 15 residues long.

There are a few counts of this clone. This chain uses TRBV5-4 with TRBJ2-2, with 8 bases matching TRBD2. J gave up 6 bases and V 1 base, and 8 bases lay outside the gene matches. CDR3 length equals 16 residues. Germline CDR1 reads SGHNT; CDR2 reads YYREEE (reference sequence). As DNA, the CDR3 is TGTGCCAGCAGCTTGTTGAGGACTAGCCGGGCCGGGGAGCTGTTTTTT. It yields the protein CASSLLRTSRAGELFF.

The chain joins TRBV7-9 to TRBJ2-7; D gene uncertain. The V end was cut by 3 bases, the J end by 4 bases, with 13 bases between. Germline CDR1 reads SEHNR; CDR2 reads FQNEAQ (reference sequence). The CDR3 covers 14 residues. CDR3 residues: CASSFADKAYEQYV. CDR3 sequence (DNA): TGTGCCAGCAGCTTCGCCGATAAAGCGTACGAGCAGTACGTC.

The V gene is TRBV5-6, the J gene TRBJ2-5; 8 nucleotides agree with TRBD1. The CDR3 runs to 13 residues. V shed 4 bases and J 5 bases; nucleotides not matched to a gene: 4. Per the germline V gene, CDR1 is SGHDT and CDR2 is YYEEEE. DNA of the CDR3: TGTGCCAGCAGCCCGGACAGGGATGAGACCCAGTACTTC. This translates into CASSPDRDETQYF.

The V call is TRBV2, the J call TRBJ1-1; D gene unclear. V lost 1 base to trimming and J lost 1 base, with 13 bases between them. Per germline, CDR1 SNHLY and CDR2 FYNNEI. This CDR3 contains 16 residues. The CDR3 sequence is CASSEVSRGQNTEAFF. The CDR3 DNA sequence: TGTGCCAGCAGTGAAGTATCCAGAGGGCAGAACACTGAAGCTTTCTTT.

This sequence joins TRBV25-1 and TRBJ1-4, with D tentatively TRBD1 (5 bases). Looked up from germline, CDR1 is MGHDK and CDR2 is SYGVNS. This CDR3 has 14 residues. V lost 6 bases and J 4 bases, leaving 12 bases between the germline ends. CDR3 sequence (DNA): TGTGCCAGCAGCCCGACAGCCGATAATGAAAAACTGTTTTTT. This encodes CASSPTADNEKLFF.

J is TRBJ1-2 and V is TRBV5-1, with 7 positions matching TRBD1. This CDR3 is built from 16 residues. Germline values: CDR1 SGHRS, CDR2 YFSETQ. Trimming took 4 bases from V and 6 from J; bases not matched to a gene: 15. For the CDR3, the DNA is TGCGCCAGCAGCGACGACTTGACAGGGTATATAAATGGCTACACCTTC. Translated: CASSDDLTGYINGYTF.

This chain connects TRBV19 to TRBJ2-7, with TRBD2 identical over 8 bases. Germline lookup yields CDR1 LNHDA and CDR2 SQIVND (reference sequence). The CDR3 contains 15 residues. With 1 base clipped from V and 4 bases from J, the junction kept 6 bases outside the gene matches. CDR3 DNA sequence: TGTGCCAGTAGTATAGGCGCAGCGGGAGAATACGAGCAGTACTTC. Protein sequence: CASSIGAAGEYEQYF.

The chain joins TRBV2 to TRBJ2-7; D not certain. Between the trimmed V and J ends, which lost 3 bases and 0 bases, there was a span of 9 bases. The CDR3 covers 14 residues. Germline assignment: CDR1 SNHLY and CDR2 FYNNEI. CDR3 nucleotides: TGTGCCAGCAGTGATCTATCCCACTCCTACGAGCAGTACTTC. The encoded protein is CASSDLSHSYEQYF. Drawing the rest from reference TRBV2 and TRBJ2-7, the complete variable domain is EPEVTQTPSHQVTQMGQEVILRCVPISNHLYFYWYRQILGQKVEFLVSFYNNEISEKSEIFDDQFSVERPDGSNFTLKIRSTKLEDSAMYFCASSDLSHSYEQYFGPGTRLTVT.

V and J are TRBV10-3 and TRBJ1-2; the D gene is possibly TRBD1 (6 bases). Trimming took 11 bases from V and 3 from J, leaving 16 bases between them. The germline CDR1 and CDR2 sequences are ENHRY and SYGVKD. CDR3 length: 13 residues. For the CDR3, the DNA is TGTGCCGACTCAAAGGGGGTCGACTATGGCTACACCTTC. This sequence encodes CADSKGVDYGYTF.

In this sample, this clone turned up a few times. The CDR3 loop is CASSEGLADYEQYF. The CDR3 DNA follows: TGTGCCAGCAGTGAGGGACTAGCTGACTACGAGCAGTACTTC. This chain connects TRBV6-1 to TRBJ2-7, with 9 bases aligning to TRBD2. Trimming at V came to 3 bases and at J to 3 bases, leaving 3 bases not matched to a gene. There are 14 residues in the CDR3. CDR1 and CDR2 (germline): MNHNS, SASEGT.